Here is one T cell receptor beta chain with its context. Its antigen is not known. All the people who gave samples were healthy bone marrow donors. 13 Jbeta primers and 60 Vbeta primers were used for the PCR. The method was immunoSEQ multiplex PCR; TCRdb's version includes in-frame clones alone and lacks a portion of them. The sample holds some 90,000 clones, about three quarters seen once. This sample was included in a study of cytomegalovirus exposure and HLA in healthy donors. Overall study findings and caveats: Sequencing likely generated an artifact that appeared as a cluster of highly shared sequence variants. Overall, around 150 TCR beta chains were annotated as cytomegalovirus-associated.

With V trimmed by 8 bases and J by 9 bases, 12 bases remained unmatched. Germline values: CDR1 MDHEN, CDR2 SYDVKM. This CDR3 has 14 amino acids. The TCR sequence derives from a female donor in good health and CMV-seronegative. The chain joins TRBV28 to TRBJ2-1, with 8 bases lining up with TRBD2. The material sequenced was PBMCs. CDR3 sequence: CASWGGGRHSEQFF. CDR3 coding DNA: TGTGCCAGCTGGGGAGGCGGGAGGCATTCTGAGCAGTTCTTC. The full variable domain, rest sourced from reference TRBV28 and TRBJ2-1, is DVKVTQSSRYLVKRTGEKVFLECVQDMDHENMFWYRQDPGLGLRLIYFSYDVKMKEKGDIPEGYSVSREKKERFSLILESASTNQTSMYLCASWGGGRHSEQFFGPGTRLTVL.